This T cell receptor beta chain was captured by sequencing in a study of T cells in Graves' hyperthyroidism and ophthalmopathy. The V gene end was trimmed by 0 bases and the J gene end by 5 bases; junction bases not matched to a gene: 6. The CDR3 has 16 amino acids. CDR1 is SGHRS and CDR2 is YFSETQ in the germline V gene. The source material, RNA transcripts, was used to amplify TCR beta CDR3 regions. Primed by the HTBI set, a first-round RT-PCR was run on the TCR CDR3. TCRdb itself ran the multiplex PCR reads through MiXCR, one entry per CDR3 protein. The table records tens of thousands of distinct CDR3 sequences, around half of them present only once. This clonotype showed up many times. Uncontrolled infection, other autoimmune disease, pregnancy or lactation led to exclusion.

This receptor was taken from a woman between 45 and 65 years old with Graves' hyperthyroidism that later progressed to Graves' ophthalmopathy. The sample was blood. The gene calls are TRBV5-1 and TRBJ2-2, with 8 bases aligning to TRBD2. The CDR3 sequence: CASSLVAGGRTGELFF. CDR3 nucleotide sequence: TGCGCCAGCAGCTTGGTGGCGGGAGGACGGACCGGGGAGCTGTTTTTT.